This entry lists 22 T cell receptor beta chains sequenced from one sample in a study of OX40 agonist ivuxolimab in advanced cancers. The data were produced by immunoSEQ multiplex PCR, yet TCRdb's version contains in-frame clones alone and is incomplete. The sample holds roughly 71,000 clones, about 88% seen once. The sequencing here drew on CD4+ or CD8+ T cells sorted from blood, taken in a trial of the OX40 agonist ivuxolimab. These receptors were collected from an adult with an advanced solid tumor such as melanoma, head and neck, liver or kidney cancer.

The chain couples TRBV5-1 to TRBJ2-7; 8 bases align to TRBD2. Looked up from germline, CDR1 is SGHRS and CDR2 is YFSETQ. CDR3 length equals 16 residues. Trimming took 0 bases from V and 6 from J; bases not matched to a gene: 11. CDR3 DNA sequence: TGCGCCAGCAGCTTGGCCCAAGCGGGAGACCCTCGCGAGCAGTACTTC. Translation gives CASSLAQAGDPREQYF.

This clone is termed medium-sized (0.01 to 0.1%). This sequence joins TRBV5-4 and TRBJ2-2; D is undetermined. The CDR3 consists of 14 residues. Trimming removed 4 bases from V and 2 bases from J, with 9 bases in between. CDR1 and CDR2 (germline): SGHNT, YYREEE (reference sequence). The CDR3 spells CASSIDPNTGELFF. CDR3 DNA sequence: TGTGCCAGCAGCATCGACCCAAACACCGGGGAGCTGTTTTTT.

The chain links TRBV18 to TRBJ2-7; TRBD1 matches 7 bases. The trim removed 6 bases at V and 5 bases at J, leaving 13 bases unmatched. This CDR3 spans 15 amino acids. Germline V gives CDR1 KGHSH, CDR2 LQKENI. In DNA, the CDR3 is TGTGCCAGCTCCCCCGGAGACAGGGTTACCAACGAGCAGTACTTC. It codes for CASSPGDRVTNEQYF. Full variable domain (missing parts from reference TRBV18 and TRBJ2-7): NAGVMQNPRHLVRRRGQEARLRCSPMKGHSHVYWYRQLPEEGLKFMVYLQKENIIDESGMPKERFSAEFPKEGPSILRIQQVVRGDSAAYFCASSPGDRVTNEQYFGPGTRLTVT.

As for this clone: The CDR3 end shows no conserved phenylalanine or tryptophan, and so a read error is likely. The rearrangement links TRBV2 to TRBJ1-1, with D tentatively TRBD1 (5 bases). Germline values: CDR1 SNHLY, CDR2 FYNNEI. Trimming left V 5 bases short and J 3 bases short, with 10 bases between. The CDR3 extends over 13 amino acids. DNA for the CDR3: TGTGCCAGCAGTCAGGGTTTGCACACTGAAGCTTTCCTT. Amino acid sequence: CASSQGLHTEAFL.

For the CDR3, the DNA is TGTGCCAGTAGTAAGGGGCCTGAGCAGTTCTTC. Translating it yields CASSKGPEQFF. The chain couples TRBV19 to TRBJ2-1; D possibly corresponds to TRBD1 (5 bases). The germline V gene has CDR1 LNHDA and CDR2 SQIVND (reference sequence). The CDR3 has 11 amino acids. V lost 4 bases to trimming and J lost 9 bases, with 7 bases between them.

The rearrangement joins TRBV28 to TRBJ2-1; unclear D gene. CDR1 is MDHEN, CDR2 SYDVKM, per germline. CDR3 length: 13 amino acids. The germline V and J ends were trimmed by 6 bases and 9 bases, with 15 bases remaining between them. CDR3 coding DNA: TGTGCCAGCAGCCCGGGTTTTCCCCGTGAGCAGTTCTTC. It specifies CASSPGFPREQFF.

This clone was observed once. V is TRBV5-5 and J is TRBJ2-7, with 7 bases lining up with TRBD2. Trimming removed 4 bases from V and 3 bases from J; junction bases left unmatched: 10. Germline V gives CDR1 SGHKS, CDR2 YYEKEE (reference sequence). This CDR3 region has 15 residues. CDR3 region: CASSRPELASYEQYF. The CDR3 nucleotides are TGTGCCAGCAGCCGCCCGGAACTAGCGAGCTACGAGCAGTACTTC.

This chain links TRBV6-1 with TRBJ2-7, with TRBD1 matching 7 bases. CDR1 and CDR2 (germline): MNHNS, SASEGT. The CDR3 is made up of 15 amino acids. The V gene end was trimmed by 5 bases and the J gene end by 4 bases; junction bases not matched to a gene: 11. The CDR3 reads CASSFSTRQGYEQYF. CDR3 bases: TGTGCCAGCAGTTTTTCTACCAGACAGGGTTACGAGCAGTACTTC.

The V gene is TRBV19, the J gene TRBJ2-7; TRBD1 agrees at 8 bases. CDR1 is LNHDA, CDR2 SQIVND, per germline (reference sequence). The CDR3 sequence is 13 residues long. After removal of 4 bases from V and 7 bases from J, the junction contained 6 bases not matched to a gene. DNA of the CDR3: TGTGCCAGTAGTAGCCAGGGGGCAGAGGAGCAGTACTTC. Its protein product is CASSSQGAEEQYF.

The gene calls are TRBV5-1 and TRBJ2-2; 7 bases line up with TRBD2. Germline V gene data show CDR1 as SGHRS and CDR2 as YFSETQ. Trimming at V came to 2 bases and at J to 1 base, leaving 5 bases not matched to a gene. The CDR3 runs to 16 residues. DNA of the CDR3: TGCGCCAGCAGCTTAACGGGGGGTCGGAACACCGGGGAGCTGTTTTTT. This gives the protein CASSLTGGRNTGELFF. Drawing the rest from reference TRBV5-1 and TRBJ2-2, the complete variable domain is KAGVTQTPRYLIKTRGQQVTLSCSPISGHRSVSWYQQTPGQGLQFLFEYFSETQRNKGNFPGRFSGRQFSNSRSEMNVSTLELGDSALYLCASSLTGGRNTGELFFGEGSRLTVL.

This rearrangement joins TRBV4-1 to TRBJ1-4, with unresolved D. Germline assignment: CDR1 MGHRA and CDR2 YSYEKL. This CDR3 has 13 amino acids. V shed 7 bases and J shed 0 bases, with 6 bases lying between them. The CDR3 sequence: CASKGATNEKLFF. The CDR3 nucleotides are TGCGCCAGCAAGGGTGCAACTAATGAAAAACTGTTTTTT.

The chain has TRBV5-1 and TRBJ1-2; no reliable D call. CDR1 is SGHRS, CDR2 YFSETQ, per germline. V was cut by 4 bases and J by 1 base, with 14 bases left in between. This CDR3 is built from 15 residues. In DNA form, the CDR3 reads TGCGCCAGCAGCCCCCCGACAACGCTTAACTATGGCTACACCTTC. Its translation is CASSPPTTLNYGYTF.

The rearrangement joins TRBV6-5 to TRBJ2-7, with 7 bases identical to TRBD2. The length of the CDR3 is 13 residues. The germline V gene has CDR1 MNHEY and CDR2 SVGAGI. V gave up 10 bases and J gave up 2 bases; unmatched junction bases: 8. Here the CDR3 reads CAKGVRGTYEQYF. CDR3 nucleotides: TGTGCCAAAGGGGTGCGGGGGACCTACGAGCAGTACTTC.

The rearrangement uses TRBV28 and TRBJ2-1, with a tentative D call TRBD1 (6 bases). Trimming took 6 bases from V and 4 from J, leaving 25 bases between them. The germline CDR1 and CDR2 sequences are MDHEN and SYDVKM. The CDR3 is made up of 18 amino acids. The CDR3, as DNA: TGTGCCAGCAGCCCGGTTATTGGGACAAGGAGAAGATACAATGAGCAGTTCTTC. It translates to CASSPVIGTRRRYNEQFF.

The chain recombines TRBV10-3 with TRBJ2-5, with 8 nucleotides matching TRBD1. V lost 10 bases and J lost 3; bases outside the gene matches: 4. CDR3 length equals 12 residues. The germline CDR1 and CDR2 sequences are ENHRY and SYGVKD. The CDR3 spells CATATGEETQYF. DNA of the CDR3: TGTGCCACCGCGACAGGGGAAGAGACCCAGTACTTC.

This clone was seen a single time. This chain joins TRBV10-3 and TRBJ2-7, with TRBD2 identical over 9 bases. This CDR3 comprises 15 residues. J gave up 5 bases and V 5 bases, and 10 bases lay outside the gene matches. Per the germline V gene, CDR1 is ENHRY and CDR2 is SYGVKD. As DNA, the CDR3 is TGTGCCATCAGTAGGGCGGGAGGGAACGTCCACGAGCAGTACTTC. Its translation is CAISRAGGNVHEQYF.

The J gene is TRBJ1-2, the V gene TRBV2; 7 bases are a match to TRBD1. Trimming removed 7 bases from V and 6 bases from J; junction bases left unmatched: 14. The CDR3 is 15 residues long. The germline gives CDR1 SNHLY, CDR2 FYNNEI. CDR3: CASTRTGLPNDGYTF. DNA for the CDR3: TGTGCCAGCACGCGGACAGGATTACCCAACGATGGCTACACCTTC. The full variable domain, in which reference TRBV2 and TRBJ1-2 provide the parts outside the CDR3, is EPEVTQTPSHQVTQMGQEVILRCVPISNHLYFYWYRQILGQKVEFLVSFYNNEISEKSEIFDDQFSVERPDGSNFTLKIRSTKLEDSAMYFCASTRTGLPNDGYTFGSGTRLTVV.

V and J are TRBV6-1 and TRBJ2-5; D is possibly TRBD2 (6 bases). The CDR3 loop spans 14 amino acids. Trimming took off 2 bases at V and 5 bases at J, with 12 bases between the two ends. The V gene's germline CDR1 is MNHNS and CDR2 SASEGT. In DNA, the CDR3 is TGTGCCAGCAGTGAATGGAGGGGAGGCGAGACCCAGTACTTC. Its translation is CASSEWRGGETQYF.

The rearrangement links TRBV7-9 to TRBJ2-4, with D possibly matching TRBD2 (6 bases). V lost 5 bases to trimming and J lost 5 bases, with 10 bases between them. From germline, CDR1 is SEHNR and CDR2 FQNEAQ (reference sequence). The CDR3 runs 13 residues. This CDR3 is CASSPPGENIQYF. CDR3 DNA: TGTGCCAGCAGCCCACCGGGGGAAAACATTCAGTACTTC.

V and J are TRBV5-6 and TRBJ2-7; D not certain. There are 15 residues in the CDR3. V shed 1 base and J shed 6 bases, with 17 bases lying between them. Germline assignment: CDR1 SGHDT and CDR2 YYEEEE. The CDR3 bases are TGTGCCAGCAGCTTGATTCATCCTGGTGGGCGCGAGCAGTACTTC. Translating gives CASSLIHPGGREQYF.

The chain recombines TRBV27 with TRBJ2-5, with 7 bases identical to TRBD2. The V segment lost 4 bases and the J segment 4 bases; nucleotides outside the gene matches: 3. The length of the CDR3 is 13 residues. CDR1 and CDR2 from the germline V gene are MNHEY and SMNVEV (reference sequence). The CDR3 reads CASSYAGVETQYF. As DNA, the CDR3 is TGTGCCAGCAGTTACGCGGGAGTAGAGACCCAGTACTTC.

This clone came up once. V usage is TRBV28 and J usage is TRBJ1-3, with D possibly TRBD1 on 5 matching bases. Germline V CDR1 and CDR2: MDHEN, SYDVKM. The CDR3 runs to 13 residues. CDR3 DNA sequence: TGTGTCCCCCCACTCGGGGGTGGAAACACCATATATTTT. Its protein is CVPPLGGGNTIYF.